Sequencing of this T cell receptor beta chain was carried out in a study of cytomegalovirus exposure and HLA in healthy donors. General study findings and limits: Through in vitro validation, three CMV-associated chains were shown to be specific for CMV antigens. A list of 164 TCR beta chains associated with cytomegalovirus was given.

When sampled, the donors appeared nominally healthy, though they likely had unrecorded immune exposures. The V and J ends lost 0 bases and 0 bases, in that order; junction bases with no gene match: 5. The CDR3 is made up of 17 amino acids. As for this clone: Antigen unknown.

In the PCR, 60 Vbeta and 13 Jbeta primers were used. Libraries were prepared by immunoSEQ multiplex PCR; TCRdb keeps only in-frame clonotypes and omits some of them. The sample includes around 150,000 clones. The TCR comes from a woman aged 55-70 years in good health and CMV-seronegative. The rearrangement links TRBV5-3 to TRBJ2-2, with 7 nucleotides matching TRBD2. TRBV5-3 is an open reading frame, and its role is uncertain. Sequenced material: PBMCs. CDR3 protein: CARSLGRGRANTGELFF. CDR3 DNA: TGTGCCAGAAGCTTGGGACGGGGGAGGGCGAACACCGGGGAGCTGTTTTTT.